This T cell receptor beta chain derives from a study of blood T cells in healthy people across ages. It was with a sample-barcoded 5' primer and a J-beta primer mix that a second PCR of roughly 6 to 12 cycles was run. One entry per CDR3 protein results from TCRdb running MiXCR on the 5' RACE reads. This repertoire shows hundreds of thousands of distinct CDR3 sequences, 25% to 30% found once; its top ten account for about 2.9%. A few counts support this clonotype. Germline loops: CDR1 MDHEN, CDR2 SYDVKM. V dropped 5 bases and J dropped 0 bases, with 11 bases sitting between them. There are 15 residues in the CDR3. A further study also used this sample, focusing on T cells of mothers and their children.

The source is a boy aged 10-17 years in good health. The rearrangement links TRBV28 to TRBJ2-4, with D perhaps matching TRBD2 (5 bases). Sequenced: blood. This chain's CDR3 is CASSPPGIAKNIQYF. The DNA for the CDR3 is TGTGCCAGCAGTCCCCCGGGGATAGCCAAAAACATTCAGTACTTC.